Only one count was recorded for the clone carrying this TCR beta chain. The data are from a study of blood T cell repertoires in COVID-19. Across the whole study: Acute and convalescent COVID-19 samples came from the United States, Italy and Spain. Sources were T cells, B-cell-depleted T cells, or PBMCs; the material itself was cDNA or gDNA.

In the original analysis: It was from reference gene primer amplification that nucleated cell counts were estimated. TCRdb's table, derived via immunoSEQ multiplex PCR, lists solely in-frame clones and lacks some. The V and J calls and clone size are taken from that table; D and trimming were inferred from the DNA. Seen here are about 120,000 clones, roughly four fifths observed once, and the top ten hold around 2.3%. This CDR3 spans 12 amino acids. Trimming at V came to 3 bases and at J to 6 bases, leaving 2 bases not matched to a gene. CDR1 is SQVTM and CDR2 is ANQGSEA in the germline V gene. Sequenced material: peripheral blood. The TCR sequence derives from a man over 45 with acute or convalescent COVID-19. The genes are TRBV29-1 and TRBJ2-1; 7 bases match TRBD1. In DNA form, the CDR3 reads TGCAGCGTTGATTCAGGGGGCAATGAGCAGTTCTTC. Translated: CSVDSGGNEQFF.